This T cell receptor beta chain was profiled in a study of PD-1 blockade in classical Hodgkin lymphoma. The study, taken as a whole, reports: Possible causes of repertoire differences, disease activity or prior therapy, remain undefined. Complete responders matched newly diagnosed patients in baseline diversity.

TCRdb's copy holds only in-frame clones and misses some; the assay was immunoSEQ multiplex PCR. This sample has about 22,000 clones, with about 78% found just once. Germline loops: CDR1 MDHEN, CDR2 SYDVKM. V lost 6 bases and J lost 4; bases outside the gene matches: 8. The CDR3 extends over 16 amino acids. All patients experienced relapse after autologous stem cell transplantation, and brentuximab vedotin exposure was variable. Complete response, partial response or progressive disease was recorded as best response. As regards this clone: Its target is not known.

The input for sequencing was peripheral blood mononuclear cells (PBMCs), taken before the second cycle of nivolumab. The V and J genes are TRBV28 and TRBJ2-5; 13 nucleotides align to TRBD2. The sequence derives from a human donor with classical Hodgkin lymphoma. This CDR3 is CASRLAGGPISETQYF. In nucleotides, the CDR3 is TGTGCCAGCAGACTAGCGGGAGGGCCGATCTCAGAGACCCAGTACTTC.